The 17 T cell receptor beta chains given below trace back to one sample, sequenced in a study of T cell responses to AZD1222 COVID-19 vaccine. The method was immunoSEQ multiplex PCR; TCRdb's version includes in-frame clones alone and lacks a portion of them. The sample has 100,000 or so clones; about 86% are singletons. The specimen comprised peripheral blood, sampled on day 0 of AZD1222 vaccination. These receptors all come from an adult in good health.

V gene TRBV21-1 combines with J gene TRBJ2-2; the table's D gene call, TRBD1, was not cross checked with the DNA. TRBV21-1 is classified as a pseudogene. The CDR3 consists of 17 residues. CDR3 sequence reads: CASRQTGTRASTGELFF. The CDR3 region has the DNA TGTGCCAGCAGACAAACAGGGACGAGGGCTAGCACCGGGGAGCTGTTTTTT.

The chain joins TRBV10-3 to TRBJ2-7; 7 nucleotides agree with TRBD1. The trim removed 0 bases at V and 4 bases at J, leaving 6 bases unmatched. In germline, CDR1 is ENHRY, CDR2 SYGVKD. This CDR3 region has 15 residues. CDR3 DNA: TGTGCCATCAGTGAGTCGACAGGGAGCTTGTACGAGCAGTACTTC. Encoded protein: CAISESTGSLYEQYF.

The J gene is TRBJ2-3, the V gene TRBV9; D unresolved. This CDR3 contains 17 residues. Deletions cut 0 bases from V and 0 bases from J, with 14 bases between. Per the germline V gene, CDR1 is SGDLS and CDR2 is YYNGEE. This CDR3 is CASSVEGQNPSTDTQYF. The DNA of the CDR3 is TGTGCCAGCAGCGTAGAGGGTCAGAACCCTAGCACAGATACGCAGTATTTT.

The chain is built from TRBV6-5 and TRBJ2-7; D uncertain. The CDR3 length is 13 residues. Germline-derived CDR1 and CDR2 are MNHEY and SVGAGI. With 4 bases removed from V and 3 bases from J, the gap between germline ends came to 10 bases. CDR3 in DNA: TGTGCCAGCAGTTTGGGTAAGCTCTACGAGCAGTACTTC. Protein sequence: CASSLGKLYEQYF.

This chain joins TRBV4-1 and TRBJ2-1; D unresolved. The length of the CDR3 is 14 residues. Trimming took 1 base from V and 6 from J, leaving 10 bases between them. Germline V gene data show CDR1 as MGHRA and CDR2 as YSYEKL. The CDR3 reads CASSQGERINEQFF. The CDR3 DNA reads TGCGCCAGCAGCCAAGGGGAACGGATCAATGAGCAGTTCTTC.

As concerns this clone: Within the sample, other DNA sequences also encode this same CDR3. This sequence joins TRBV18 and TRBJ1-2; D is unclear. Germline values: CDR1 KGHSH, CDR2 LQKENI. The germline V and J ends were trimmed by 6 bases and 1 base, with 6 bases remaining between them. The CDR3 totals 12 residues. The CDR3 DNA reads TGTGCCAGCTCGCTCGATAACTATGGCTACACCTTC. This gives the protein CASSLDNYGYTF.

The chain recombines TRBV23-1 with TRBJ1-5; 8 bases are a match to TRBD1. TRBV23-1 is marked as an open reading frame, function uncertain. The V gene end was trimmed by 0 bases and the J gene end by 1 base; junction bases not matched to a gene: 14. This CDR3 contains 20 residues. The CDR3 reads CASSQSITLTGDTSNQPQHF. The CDR3 nucleotides are TGCGCCAGCAGTCAATCCATCACCCTGACAGGGGACACGAGCAATCAGCCCCAGCATTTT.

The chain is built from TRBV28 and TRBJ1-2; 7 bases match TRBD1. J was trimmed by 10 bases and V by 1 base; bases with no gene match: 6. The CDR3 length is 13 residues. Germline V CDR1 and CDR2: MDHEN, SYDVKM. Here the CDR3 DNA reads TGTGCCAGCAGTTTATTTCTCGGACAGGACTACACCTTC. Translating it yields CASSLFLGQDYTF.

The chain combines TRBV5-1 with TRBJ1-6; tentatively, D is TRBD1 (5 bases). CDR1 and CDR2 from the germline V gene are SGHRS and YFSETQ. The CDR3 contains 15 residues. With 0 bases removed from V and 7 bases from J, the gap between germline ends came to 11 bases. The CDR3 DNA follows: TGCGCCAGCAGCTTGGCCGGGGCCCCGAATTCACCCCTCCACTTT. As protein: CASSLAGAPNSPLHF.

V gene TRBV6-5 combines with J gene TRBJ1-1; 8 nucleotides align to TRBD1. In germline, CDR1 is MNHEY, CDR2 SVGAGI. The CDR3 sequence is 13 residues long. V shed 6 bases and J 4 bases; nucleotides not matched to a gene: 4. The CDR3 loop reads CASSSTGGTEAFF. CDR3 nucleotide sequence: TGTGCCAGCAGCTCCACAGGGGGCACTGAAGCTTTCTTT.

The chain uses TRBV9 and TRBJ1-1; 9 nucleotides line up with TRBD1. V lost 4 bases to trimming and J lost 0 bases; unmatched junction nucleotides: 10. The length of the CDR3 is 17 residues. Germline V lookup: CDR1 SGDLS, CDR2 YYNGEE. This CDR3 is CASSKAGQGRMNTEAFF. In DNA form, the CDR3 reads TGTGCCAGCAGCAAAGCCGGACAGGGGCGAATGAACACTGAAGCTTTCTTT. Complete variable domain (other parts from reference TRBV9 and TRBJ1-1): DSGVTQTPKHLITATGQRVTLRCSPRSGDLSVYWYQQSLDQGLQFLIQYYNGEERAKGNILERFSAQQFPDLHSELNLSSLELGDSALYFCASSKAGQGRMNTEAFFGQGTRLTVV.

The chain carries TRBV19 and TRBJ1-1; 9 bases are shared with TRBD1. J was trimmed by 1 base and V by 4 bases; bases with no gene match: 4. CDR3 length: 15 residues. Germline V gives CDR1 LNHDA, CDR2 SQIVND (reference sequence). The CDR3: CASSRTGVGNTEAFF. In DNA form, the CDR3 reads TGTGCCAGTAGTAGGACAGGGGTAGGGAACACTGAAGCTTTCTTT.

This rearrangement joins TRBV30 to TRBJ1-2; tentatively, D is TRBD1 (6 bases). V was pared by 3 bases and J by 5 bases, with 25 bases between. CDR3 size: 17 residues. Germline V lookup: CDR1 GTSNPN, CDR2 SVGIG (reference sequence). Written as DNA, the CDR3 is TGTGCCTGGAGGTCCTCAGGGGAGGGTCTTTCGTTATATGGCTACACCTTC. It encodes CAWRSSGEGLSLYGYTF.

This clone was recorded only once. Sequence at one end of the junction differs from germline and may be a read error. The chain carries TRBV19 and TRBJ1-5, with 8 bases that match TRBD1. Germline V gene data show CDR1 as LNHDA and CDR2 as SQIVND (reference sequence). The CDR3 has 15 amino acids. The DNA of the CDR3 is TGTGCCAGTAGGCCCCCGGGACAGGAGAATCGGCCCCAGCATTTT. Protein product: CASRPPGQENRPQHF.

In this sample, this clone turned up a few times. This chain connects TRBV14 to TRBJ2-7; no reliable D call. Germline V gene data show CDR1 as SGHDN and CDR2 as FVKESK. The V gene lost 5 bases and the J gene lost 5 bases, with 7 bases spanning the gap. The CDR3 contains 11 residues. DNA of the CDR3: TGTGCCAGCAGCGCCTTCCACGAGCAGTACTTC. Amino acids: CASSAFHEQYF.

DNA of the CDR3: TGCAGTGCTACACAGGCAAATGGCTACACCTTC. Translation gives CSATQANGYTF. J is TRBJ1-2 and V is TRBV20-1, with TRBD1 as a possible D gene (5 bases). CDR1 is DFQATT and CDR2 is SNEGSKA in the germline V gene (reference sequence). Trimming took off 4 bases at V and 6 bases at J, with 9 bases between the two ends. The CDR3 has 11 residues.

The gene calls are TRBV7-2 and TRBJ2-7; possible D gene TRBD2, 6 bases. Per the germline V gene, CDR1 is SGHTA and CDR2 is FQGNSA. The CDR3 has 12 residues. The V and J ends lost 5 bases and 6 bases respectively, with 11 bases between them. The CDR3 nucleotides read TGTGCCAGCAGCCAGTTGACTAGCGAGCAGTACTTC. This gives the protein CASSQLTSEQYF.